Listed below are T cell receptor beta chains from one sample, sequenced in a study of shared clonotypes between healthy human individuals. Clones were read by immunoSEQ multiplex PCR, and TCRdb kept only the in-frame ones, dropping some. The sample contains roughly 700,000 clones, over 65% of which appear only once. The sequenced material came from memory CD4+ T cells sorted from blood. All receptors come from a woman in her twenties or thirties in good health. Both conserved end residues are part of each CDR3. A D gene is named only where the DNA matches it firmly. Expanded clones are given a class, and other clones once, few, many or no size at all.

.	16	few	TRBJ2-3	TRBV5-1	CASSLGTSDVTDTQYF	TGCGCCAGCAGCTTGGGGACGTCGGATGTGACAGATACGCAGTATTTT
TRBD2	15	.	TRBJ2-1	TRBV5-1	CASSLPSGSYNEQFF	TGCGCCAGCAGCTTACCTAGCGGGAGTTACAATGAGCAGTTCTTC
.	13	.	TRBJ1-1	TRBV18	CASSPQPNTEAFF	TGTGCCAGCTCACCACAACCGAACACTGAAGCTTTCTTT
TRBD2	16	once	TRBJ2-1	TRBV5-1	CASSLLASGFDNEQFF	TGCGCCAGCAGCTTGTTGGCTAGCGGGTTCGACAATGAGCAGTTCTTC
.	14	.	TRBJ2-7	TRBV18	CASASQGQQDEQYF	TGTGCCAGCGCCTCACAAGGACAGCAGGACGAGCAGTACTTC
TRBD2	15	.	TRBJ2-5	TRBV28	CASSLSGETLETQYF	TGTGCCAGCAGTCTTAGCGGGGAGACTTTAGAGACCCAGTACTTC
TRBD2	15	.	TRBJ2-7	TRBV15	CATSRGGGGSYEQYF	TGTGCCACCAGCAGAGGAGGCGGGGGGAGTTACGAGCAGTACTTC
.	13	.	TRBJ2-2	TRBV6-1	CASGDLNTGELFF	TGTGCCAGCGGGGACCTCAACACCGGGGAGCTGTTTTTT
TRBD2	17	.	TRBJ2-3	TRBV5-1	CASSLVGGGRSIDTQYF	TGCGCCAGCAGCTTGGTTGGAGGCGGGAGATCAATAGATACGCAGTATTTT
.	11	once	TRBJ2-7	TRBV20-1	CSVGGSYEQYF	TGCAGTGTAGGGGGATCCTACGAGCAGTACTTC
.	16	.	TRBJ1-4	TRBV4-1	CASSQVRGSGEEKLFF	TGCGCCAGCAGCCAAGTACGAGGATCTGGAGAGGAAAAACTGTTTTTT
.	15	.	TRBJ1-3	TRBV6-6	CASSAETETGNTIYF	TGTGCCAGCAGTGCCGAGACAGAAACTGGAAACACCATATATTTT
TRBD2	16	once	TRBJ2-7	TRBV2	CASKKTSGQTRGEQYF	TGTGCCAGCAAAAAGACTAGCGGGCAGACAAGGGGTGAGCAGTACTTC
TRBD2	12	.	TRBJ2-7	TRBV7-2	CASSQAGVEQYF	TGTGCCAGCAGCCAAGCGGGAGTCGAGCAGTACTTC
.	12	.	TRBJ1-6	TRBV6-7	CASPEKNSPLHF	TGTGCCAGCCCAGAGAAAAATTCACCCCTCCACTTT
TRBD2	14	.	TRBJ2-7	TRBV9	CASSVGLAEYEQYF	TGTGCCAGCAGCGTAGGGCTAGCGGAGTACGAGCAGTACTTC
.	17	.	TRBJ2-6	TRBV27	CASSLPRTSAGANVLTF	TGTGCCAGCAGTTTACCTCGCACGAGTGCGGGGGCCAACGTCCTGACTTTC
TRBD1	15	.	TRBJ1-2	TRBV6-1	CASSWDSHYNYGYTF	TGTGCCAGCAGTTGGGACAGCCATTACAACTATGGCTACACCTTC
.	15	once	TRBJ2-7	TRBV19	CASSMRWGSSYEQYF	TGTGCCAGTAGTATGCGGTGGGGGAGCTCCTACGAGCAGTACTTC
.	13	.	TRBJ2-1	TRBV19	CASSIGGVNEQFF	TGTGCCAGTAGTATAGGAGGGGTCAATGAGCAGTTCTTC
.	15	.	TRBJ2-7	TRBV12-2	CASRPRYRSGNEQYF	TGTGCAAGTCGCCCGCGATACAGGTCAGGCAACGAGCAGTACTTC
.	14	.	TRBJ1-6	TRBV5-1	CASSLETVSSPLHF	TGCGCCAGCAGCTTGGAGACCGTGAGTTCACCCCTCCACTTT
TRBD2	17	.	TRBJ2-1	TRBV9	CASSVVGAGASYNEQFF	TGTGCCAGCAGCGTAGTAGGAGCGGGAGCCTCCTACAATGAGCAGTTCTTC
TRBD1	14	.	TRBJ1-1	TRBV19	CASTSGQARRKAFF	TGTGCCAGTACCTCGGGACAGGCTAGACGAAAAGCTTTCTTT
.	12	once	TRBJ2-5	TRBV1	CTSSPGSGTQYF	TGCACCAGCAGCCCGGGGTCGGGGACCCAGTACTTC
.	15	many	TRBJ1-5	TRBV6-6	CASSYGGASNQPQHF	TGTGCCAGCAGTTACGGGGGGGCGAGCAATCAGCCCCAGCATTTT
.	16	.	TRBJ2-5	TRBV15	CATSRFGQTYQETQYF	TGTGCCACCAGCAGATTTGGACAGACCTACCAAGAGACCCAGTACTTC
.	13	.	TRBJ2-7	TRBV6-5	CASSRPDVRLQYF	TGTGCCAGCAGTCGCCCGGACGTCCGCTTGCAGTACTTC
TRBD1	18	.	TRBJ2-6	TRBV7-9	CASSAGGTGWSGANVLTF	TGTGCCAGCAGCGCCGGCGGGACAGGGTGGTCTGGGGCCAACGTCCTGACTTTC
.	17	.	TRBJ1-1	TRBV30	CAWSDGMDSLLNTEAFF	TGTGCCTGGAGCGATGGGATGGACAGCTTACTGAACACTGAAGCTTTCTTT
TRBD1	13	once	TRBJ1-5	TRBV19	CASRDSLNQPQHF	TGTGCCAGCAGGGACAGCTTAAATCAGCCCCAGCATTTT
.	14	.	TRBJ2-7	TRBV6-5	CASKSSLSSYEQYF	TGTGCCAGCAAGTCCAGCCTTAGCTCCTACGAGCAGTACTTC
TRBD2	16	.	TRBJ2-3	TRBV5-4	CASSFRLAGGTDTQYF	TGTGCCAGCAGCTTCCGACTAGCGGGAGGGACAGATACGCAGTATTTT
.	13	.	TRBJ1-3	TRBV27	CASRQHSGNTIYF	TGTGCCAGCCGACAGCACTCTGGAAACACCATATATTTT
.	14	few	TRBJ2-1	TRBV5-1	CASSGNREYNEQFF	TGCGCCAGCAGCGGTAACAGGGAATACAATGAGCAGTTCTTC
.	14	.	TRBJ2-5	TRBV7-2	CASSLGRWGETQYF	TGTGCCAGCAGCTTAGGCAGGTGGGGGGAGACCCAGTACTTC
.	17	.	TRBJ2-2	TRBV5-1	CASSSSLREGTTGELFF	TGCGCCAGCAGCAGTTCTCTCAGGGAAGGCACCACCGGGGAGCTGTTTTTT
.	15	.	TRBJ1-3	TRBV10-3	CATSRQDSSGNTIYF	TGTGCCACCAGCCGACAGGATAGCTCTGGAAACACCATATATTTT
TRBD2	15	.	TRBJ2-1	TRBV19	CASSPSGGSYNEQFF	TGTGCCAGTAGTCCTAGCGGGGGCTCCTACAATGAGCAGTTCTTC
TRBD1	15	.	TRBJ1-6	TRBV5-1	CASRLRTGRDSPLHF	TGCGCCAGCAGGTTGAGGACAGGACGCGATTCACCCCTCCACTTT
TRBD1	13	.	TRBJ2-1	TRBV6-6	CASSVQGNNEQFF	TGTGCCAGCAGTGTACAGGGGAACAATGAGCAGTTCTTC
TRBD2	17	.	TRBJ2-3	TRBV5-1	CASSKKRGLAGGDTQYF	TGCGCCAGCAGCAAGAAACGGGGACTAGCGGGAGGAGATACGCAGTATTTT
.	15	.	TRBJ1-2	TRBV6-4	CASSDGARGNYGYTF	TGTGCCAGCAGTGACGGGGCCCGGGGTAACTATGGCTACACCTTC
.	15	many	TRBJ1-2	TRBV9	CASSADLVTGYGYTF	TGTGCCAGCAGCGCCGATCTAGTTACAGGGTATGGCTACACCTTC
TRBD2	14	.	TRBJ2-7	TRBV29-1	CSVESLAGGVQQYF	TGCAGCGTTGAAAGCCTAGCGGGAGGGGTGCAGCAGTACTTC
.	15	.	TRBJ1-1	TRBV7-8	CASSTHRDRDTEAFF	TGTGCCAGCAGCACCCACAGGGATCGGGACACTGAAGCTTTCTTT
TRBD2	16	.	TRBJ2-7	TRBV5-4	CASSSGSSGLAVGQYF	TGTGCCAGCAGCTCGGGGTCGTCTGGACTAGCCGTGGGGCAGTACTTC
.	13	.	TRBJ2-1	TRBV11-3	CASSLGVAGVKFF	TGTGCCAGCAGCTTAGGGGTGGCAGGGGTCAAGTTCTTC
TRBD1	17	.	TRBJ1-2	TRBV2	CASRGRTGGSYNYGYTF	TGTGCCAGCAGGGGTCGTACAGGGGGCTCCTATAACTATGGCTACACCTTC
TRBD2	14	.	TRBJ2-1	TRBV9	CASNLAVRYNEQFF	TGTGCCAGCAACCTAGCGGTAAGATACAATGAGCAGTTCTTC
.	14	.	TRBJ2-1	TRBV4-1	CASSHSKGAEEQFF	TGCGCCAGCAGCCATTCTAAGGGCGCGGAGGAGCAGTTCTTC
TRBD1	15	.	TRBJ2-3	TRBV19	CASSTGQGSTDTQYF	TGTGCCAGTAGTACAGGACAGGGGAGCACAGATACGCAGTATTTT
.	15	once	TRBJ2-4	TRBV28	CASSLSRAAKNIQYF	TGTGCCAGCAGTTTAAGCAGGGCAGCCAAAAACATTCAGTACTTC
TRBD2	16	few	TRBJ2-1	TRBV7-6	CASSPRAGGSYNEQFF	TGTGCCAGCAGTCCACGAGCGGGAGGCTCCTACAATGAGCAGTTCTTC